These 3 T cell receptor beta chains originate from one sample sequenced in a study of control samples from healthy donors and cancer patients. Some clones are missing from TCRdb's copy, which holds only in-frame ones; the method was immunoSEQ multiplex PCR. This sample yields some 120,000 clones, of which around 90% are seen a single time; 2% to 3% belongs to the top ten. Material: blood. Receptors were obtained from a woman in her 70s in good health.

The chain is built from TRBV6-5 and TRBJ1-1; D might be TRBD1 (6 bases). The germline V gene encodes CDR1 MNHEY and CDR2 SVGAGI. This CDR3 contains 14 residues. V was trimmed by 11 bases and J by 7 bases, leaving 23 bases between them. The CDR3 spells CAGPEGGPQIEAFF. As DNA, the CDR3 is TGTGCCGGCCCAGAGGGGGGACCCCAAATTGAAGCTTTCTTT.

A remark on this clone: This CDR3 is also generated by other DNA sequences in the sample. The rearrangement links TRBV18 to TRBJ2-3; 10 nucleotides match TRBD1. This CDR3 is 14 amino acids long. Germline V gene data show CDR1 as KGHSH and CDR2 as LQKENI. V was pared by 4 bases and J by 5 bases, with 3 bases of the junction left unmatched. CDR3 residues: CASSRGTGEDTQYF. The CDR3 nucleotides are TGTGCCAGCTCACGGGGGACAGGGGAAGATACGCAGTATTTT. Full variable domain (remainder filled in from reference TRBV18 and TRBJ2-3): NAGVMQNPRHLVRRRGQEARLRCSPMKGHSHVYWYRQLPEEGLKFMVYLQKENIIDESGMPKERFSAEFPKEGPSILRIQQVVRGDSAAYFCASSRGTGEDTQYFGPGTRLTVL.

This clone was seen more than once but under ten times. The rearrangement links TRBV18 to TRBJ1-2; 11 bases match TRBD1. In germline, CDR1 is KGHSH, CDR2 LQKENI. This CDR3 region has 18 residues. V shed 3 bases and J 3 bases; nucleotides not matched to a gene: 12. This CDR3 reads CASSPRTGGASIDYGYTF. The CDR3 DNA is TGTGCCAGCTCACCCCGGACAGGGGGCGCCTCCATTGACTATGGCTACACCTTC.